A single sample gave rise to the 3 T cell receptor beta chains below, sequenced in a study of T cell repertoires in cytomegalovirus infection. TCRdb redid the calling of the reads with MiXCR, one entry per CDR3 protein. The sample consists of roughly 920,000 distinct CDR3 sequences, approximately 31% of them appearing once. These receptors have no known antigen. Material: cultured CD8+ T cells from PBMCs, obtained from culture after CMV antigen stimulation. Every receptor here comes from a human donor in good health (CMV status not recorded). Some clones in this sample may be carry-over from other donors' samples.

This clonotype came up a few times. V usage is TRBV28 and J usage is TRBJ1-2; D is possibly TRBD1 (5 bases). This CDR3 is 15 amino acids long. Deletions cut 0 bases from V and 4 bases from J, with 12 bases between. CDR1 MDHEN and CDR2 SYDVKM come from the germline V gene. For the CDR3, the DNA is TGTGCCAGCAGTTTATGGGGGACGGATATCTATGGCTACACCTTC. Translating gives CASSLWGTDIYGYTF.

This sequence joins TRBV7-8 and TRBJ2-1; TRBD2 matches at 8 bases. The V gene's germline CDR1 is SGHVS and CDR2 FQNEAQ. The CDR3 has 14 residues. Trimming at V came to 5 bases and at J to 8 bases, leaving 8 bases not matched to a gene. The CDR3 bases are TGTGCCAGCAGCACACGGGGGGGCCTGGATGAGCAGTTCTTC. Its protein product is CASSTRGGLDEQFF.

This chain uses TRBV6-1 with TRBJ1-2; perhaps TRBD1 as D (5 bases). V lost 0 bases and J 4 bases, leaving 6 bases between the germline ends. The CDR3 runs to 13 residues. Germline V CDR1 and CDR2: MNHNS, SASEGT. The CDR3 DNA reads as TGTGCCAGCAGTGAAGCGACAGTCTATGGCTACACCTTC. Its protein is CASSEATVYGYTF.